This paragraph covers one T cell receptor (beta chain) sequence. What it binds is unknown. The protocol was immunoSEQ multiplex PCR, while the TCRdb copy is restricted to in-frame clones and leaves out a portion. The top ten hold 2.5% to 3% of the sample, which has more than 150,000 clones, 85% to 90% seen once. This sample is drawn from a study of T cell responses to AZD1222 COVID-19 vaccine. Whole-study results and caveats: Recipients of two AZD1222 doses showed rising Spike-specific TCR breadth and depth. The sample set comprised mostly white British donors with more females, and clonal diversity was possibly underestimated.

CDR1 and CDR2 from the germline V gene are LNHNV and YYDKDF (reference sequence). Trimming took off 5 bases at V and 8 bases at J, with 15 bases between the two ends. This CDR3 region has 14 residues. The starting material was peripheral blood, obtained on day 0 of MenACWY control vaccination. The J gene is TRBJ1-4, the V gene TRBV15; no definite D call. The TCR comes from an adult in good health. CDR3 loop: CATSARMSHEKLFF. The CDR3 bases are TGTGCCACCAGCGCCCGAATGTCGCACGAAAAACTGTTTTTT.